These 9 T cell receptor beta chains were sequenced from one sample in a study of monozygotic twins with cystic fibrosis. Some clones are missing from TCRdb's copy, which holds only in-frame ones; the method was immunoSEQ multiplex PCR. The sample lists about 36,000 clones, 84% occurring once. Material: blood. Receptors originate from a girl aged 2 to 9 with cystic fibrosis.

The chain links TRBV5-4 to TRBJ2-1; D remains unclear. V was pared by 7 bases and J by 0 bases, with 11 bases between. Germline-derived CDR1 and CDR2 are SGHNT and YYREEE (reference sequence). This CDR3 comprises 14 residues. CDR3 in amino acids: CASGYSSSYNEQFF. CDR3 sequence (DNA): TGTGCCAGCGGCTACTCGAGCTCCTACAATGAGCAGTTCTTC.

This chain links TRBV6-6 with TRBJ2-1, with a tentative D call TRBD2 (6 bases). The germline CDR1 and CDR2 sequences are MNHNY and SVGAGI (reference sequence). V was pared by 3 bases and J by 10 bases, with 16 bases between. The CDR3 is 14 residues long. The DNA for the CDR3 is TGTGCCAGCAGTTATGGTGGCGCGGGGACCGAGCAGTTCTTC. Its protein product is CASSYGGAGTEQFF.

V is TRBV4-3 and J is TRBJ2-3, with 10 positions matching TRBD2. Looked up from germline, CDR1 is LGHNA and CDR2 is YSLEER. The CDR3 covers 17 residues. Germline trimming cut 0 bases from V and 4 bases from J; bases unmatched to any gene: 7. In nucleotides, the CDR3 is TGCGCCAGCAGCCAAGACGAGAGCGGGGGGGAGGCAGATACGCAGTATTTT. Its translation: CASSQDESGGEADTQYF.

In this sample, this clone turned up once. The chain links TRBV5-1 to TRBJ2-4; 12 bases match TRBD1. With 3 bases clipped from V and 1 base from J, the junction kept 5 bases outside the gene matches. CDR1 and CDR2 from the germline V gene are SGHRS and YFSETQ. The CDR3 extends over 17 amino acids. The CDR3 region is CASSSGTGGAAKNIQYF. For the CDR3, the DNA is TGCGCCAGCAGCTCCGGGACAGGGGGCGCGGCCAAAAACATTCAGTACTTC.

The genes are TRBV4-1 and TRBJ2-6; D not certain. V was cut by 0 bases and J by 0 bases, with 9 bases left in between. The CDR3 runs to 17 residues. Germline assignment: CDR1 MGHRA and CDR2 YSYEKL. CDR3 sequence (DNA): TGCGCCAGCAGCCAAGAGGCGTCTAGCTCTGGGGCCAACGTCCTGACTTTC. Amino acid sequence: CASSQEASSSGANVLTF.

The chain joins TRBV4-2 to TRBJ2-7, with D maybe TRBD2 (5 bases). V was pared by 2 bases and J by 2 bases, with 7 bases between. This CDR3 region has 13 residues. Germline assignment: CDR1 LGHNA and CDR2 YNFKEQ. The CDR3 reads CASSQSGAYEQYF. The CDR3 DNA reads TGTGCCAGCAGCCAAAGCGGAGCCTACGAGCAGTACTTC.

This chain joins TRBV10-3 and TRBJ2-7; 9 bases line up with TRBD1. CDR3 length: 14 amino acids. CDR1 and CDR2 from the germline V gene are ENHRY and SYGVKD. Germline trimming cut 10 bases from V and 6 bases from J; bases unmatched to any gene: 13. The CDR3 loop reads CATTFQGQGFEQYF. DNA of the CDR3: TGTGCCACAACTTTCCAGGGACAGGGCTTCGAGCAGTACTTC.

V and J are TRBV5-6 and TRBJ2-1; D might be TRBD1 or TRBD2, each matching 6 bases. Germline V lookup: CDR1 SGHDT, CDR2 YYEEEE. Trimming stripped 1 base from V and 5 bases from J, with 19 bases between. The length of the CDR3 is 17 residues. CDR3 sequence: CASSLRLLRGTHNEQFF. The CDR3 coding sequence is TGTGCCAGCAGCTTGCGCCTCTTACGGGGGACACACAATGAGCAGTTCTTC.

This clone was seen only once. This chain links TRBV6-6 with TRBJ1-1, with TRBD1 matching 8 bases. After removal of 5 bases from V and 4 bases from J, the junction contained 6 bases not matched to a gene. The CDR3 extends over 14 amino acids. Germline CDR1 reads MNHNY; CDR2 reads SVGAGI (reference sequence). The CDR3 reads CASSAQGASTEAFF. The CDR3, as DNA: TGTGCCAGCAGTGCCCAGGGGGCGAGCACTGAAGCTTTCTTT.